In its sample, the clone carrying this T cell receptor (beta chain) was seen many times. What it binds is not known. These data come from a study of regulatory T cells in long-lasting Graves disease. The sample's time point: newly diagnosed GD, antithyroid drugs for less than 3 months. From PBMCs, RNA was extracted and then used to make the TCR library. The CDR3 covers 12 residues. Germline-derived CDR1 and CDR2 are SNHLY and FYNNEI. V shed 5 bases and J shed 7 bases, with 11 bases lying between them. Construction of TCR beta libraries relied on iRepertoire HTBI primers and on Arm-PCR targeting CDR3 regions. TCRdb re-analysed the multiplex PCR reads in MiXCR, keeping a single row per CDR3 protein. This table holds over 450,000 distinct CDR3 sequences, 12% found once. Broader study findings: Less diverse TCR repertoires were seen in persistent Graves' patients than in newly diagnosed ones. TRBV28, TRBJ1-2 and TRBJ2-5 were favored in persistent disease.

The same sample was also used in a study of T cells in Graves' hyperthyroidism and ophthalmopathy.

The source was peripheral blood mononuclear cells (PBMCs), collected at new diagnosis, from a patient treated with antithyroid drugs. The receptor was derived from a woman between 25 and 40 years old with Graves disease. The chain links TRBV2 to TRBJ1-1, with D unresolved. CDR3 in DNA: TGTGCCAGCAGTAAAACGTCCGGTGAAGCTTTCTTT. Translated, it gives CASSKTSGEAFF.